The 10 T cell receptor beta chains in this list originate from one sample, sequenced in a study of early T cells in non-severe SARS-CoV-2 infection. MiXCR, applied by TCRdb to the 5' RACE reads, yields one record per CDR3 protein. Of under 140,000 distinct CDR3 sequences in the sample, around 12% were seen once. The sample in question was whole blood, obtained at baseline. Receptors originate from an adult who was a healthcare worker with PCR-confirmed SARS-CoV-2 infection or an uninfected control (not recorded which).

The J gene is TRBJ2-1, the V gene TRBV5-1; TRBD2 matches 9 bases. Germline V gene data show CDR1 as SGHRS and CDR2 as YFSETQ. V dropped 2 bases and J dropped 8; count of bases not matched to a gene: 8. The CDR3 extends over 15 amino acids. This CDR3 reads CASSLSSGRSYEQFF. The CDR3 DNA reads TGCGCCAGCAGCTTAAGTAGCGGGAGATCATATGAGCAGTTCTTC.

The chain carries TRBV28 and TRBJ2-3; D unresolved. The ends were cut back, 11 bases at V and 5 bases at J, with 17 bases in the middle. The CDR3 totals 13 residues. The V gene's germline CDR1 is MDHEN and CDR2 SYDVKM. CDR3 coding DNA: TGTGCCCTGGCTAACGCCCTGGGAGATACGCAGTATTTT. As protein: CALANALGDTQYF.

This clonotype was observed a few times. The chain recombines TRBV6-1 with TRBJ2-4, with 14 nucleotides matching TRBD2. The V gene's germline CDR1 is MNHNS and CDR2 SASEGT. The CDR3 contains 19 residues. V was clipped by 2 bases and J by 7 bases; unmatched bases: 13. CDR3 residues: CASSESMGLAGVVVNIQYF. The DNA of the CDR3 is TGTGCCAGCAGTGAATCAATGGGACTAGCGGGAGTGGTCGTTAACATTCAGTACTTC.

There are many counts of this clonotype. This chain joins TRBV11-3 and TRBJ2-5; the D gene could be TRBD1 or TRBD2 (5 bases each). CDR1 SGHNT and CDR2 YENEEA come from the germline V gene. V lost 3 bases and J lost 4, with 15 bases in between. The CDR3 length is 15 residues. This CDR3 is CASSFRGGPGETQYF. The CDR3 DNA sequence: TGTGCCAGCAGCTTTAGGGGCGGGCCGGGAGAGACCCAGTACTTC.

This clonotype has at least ten counts. In nucleotides, the CDR3 is TGTGCCAGCAGCCCGACTGGTCCCTCTGGAAACACCATATATTTT. This encodes CASSPTGPSGNTIYF. The chain has TRBV6-5 and TRBJ1-3; D gene uncertain. This CDR3 has 15 residues. Germline CDR1 and CDR2: MNHEY and SVGAGI. V lost 6 bases and J 0 bases, leaving 12 bases between the germline ends.

This clonotype was seen ten or more times. CDR3 residues: CASSYSQNTEAFF. For the CDR3, the DNA is TGTGCCAGCAGTTACTCACAGAACACTGAAGCTTTCTTT. The V and J genes are TRBV6-5 and TRBJ1-1; D remains ambiguous. Germline lookup yields CDR1 MNHEY and CDR2 SVGAGI. This CDR3 has 13 residues. V lost 0 bases and J lost 1, with 3 bases in between.

A note on this clonotype: The conserved phenylalanine or tryptophan is not found at the CDR3 terminus, so this likely reflects a read error. The limits of the CDR3 on the DNA are not certain, so only TCRdb's listed CDR3 is given. The rearrangement uses TRBV7-8 and TRBJ2-2; the listed D gene, TRBD2, was not tested against the DNA. Per germline, CDR1 SGHVS and CDR2 FQNEAQ. The CDR3 adds up to 11 amino acids, both ends counted. The CDR3 spells CASSLGSSGDI.

This clonotype has only a few counts. The chain joins TRBV18 to TRBJ2-3; no firm D call. Trimming left V 10 bases short and J 0 bases short, with 11 bases between. CDR3 length equals 13 residues. Germline-derived CDR1 and CDR2 are KGHSH and LQKENI. CDR3: CANSPDSTDTQYF. CDR3 DNA: TGTGCCAACTCCCCCGACAGCACAGATACGCAGTATTTT. Together with reference TRBV18 and TRBJ2-3, the CDR3 gives the full variable domain: NAGVMQNPRHLVRRRGQEARLRCSPMKGHSHVYWYRQLPEEGLKFMVYLQKENIIDESGMPKERFSAEFPKEGPSILRIQQVVRGDSAAYFCANSPDSTDTQYFGPGTRLTVL.

The chain uses TRBV4-2 and TRBJ2-3, with 10 bases lining up with TRBD1. V lost 5 bases, J lost 4 bases, and 6 bases stayed unmatched. The germline V gene has CDR1 LGHNA and CDR2 YNFKEQ. The CDR3 consists of 15 residues. In DNA, the CDR3 is TGTGCCAGCAGCTCCGGGGACAGGGGCCCAGATACGCAGTATTTT. This translates into CASSSGDRGPDTQYF.

J is TRBJ2-7 and V is TRBV28; tentatively, D is TRBD2 (6 bases). The CDR3 loop spans 13 amino acids. V was cut by 3 bases and J by 7 bases, with 13 bases left in between. Germline V CDR1 and CDR2: MDHEN, SYDVKM. CDR3 DNA: TGTGCCAGCAGTTTTGGCGGGGTGGGGGAGCAGTACTTC. This gives the protein CASSFGGVGEQYF.